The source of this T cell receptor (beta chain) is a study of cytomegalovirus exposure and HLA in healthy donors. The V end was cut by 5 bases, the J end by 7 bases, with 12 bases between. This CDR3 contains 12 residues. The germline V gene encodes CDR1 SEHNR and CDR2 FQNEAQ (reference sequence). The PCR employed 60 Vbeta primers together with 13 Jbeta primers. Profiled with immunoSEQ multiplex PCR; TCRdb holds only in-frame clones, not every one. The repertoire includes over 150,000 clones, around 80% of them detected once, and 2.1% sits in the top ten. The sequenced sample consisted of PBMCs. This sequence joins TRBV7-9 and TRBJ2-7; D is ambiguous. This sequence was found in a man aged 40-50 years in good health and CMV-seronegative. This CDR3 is CASSRLLYEQYF. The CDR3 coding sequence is TGTGCCAGCAGCCGTTTACTCTATGAGCAGTACTTC.